What follows are 19 T cell receptor beta chains derived from one specimen sequenced in a study of blood T cell repertoires in COVID-19. The assay was immunoSEQ multiplex PCR, and TCRdb's table has in-frame clones only and misses some. The sample gives roughly 200,000 clones, roughly 78% of which show up once; about 6.8% is in the top ten. Sequenced: peripheral blood. These receptors were taken from a man between 65 and 79 years old with active or convalescent COVID-19.

The CDR3 loop is CASSLDGRLSGNTIYF. CDR3 sequence (DNA): TGTGCCAGCAGCTTAGACGGCAGACTTTCTGGAAACACCATATATTTT. V and J are TRBV7-6 and TRBJ1-3; D is unresolved. The V end was cut by 1 base, the J end by 1 base, with 11 bases between. This CDR3 contains 16 residues. The germline V gene has CDR1 SGHVS and CDR2 FNYEAQ. Together with reference TRBV7-6 and TRBJ1-3, the CDR3 gives the full variable domain: GAGVSQSPRYKVTKRGQDVALRCDPISGHVSLYWYRQALGQGPEFLTYFNYEAQQDKSGLPNDRFSAERPEGSISTLTIQRTEQRDSAMYRCASSLDGRLSGNTIYFGEGSWLTVV.

This clone was counted once. The chain links TRBV28 to TRBJ2-1; 9 bases align to TRBD1. The junction had 4 bases not matched to a gene; V was cut back by 4 bases and J by 6 bases. This CDR3 contains 14 residues. Germline CDR1 and CDR2: MDHEN and SYDVKM. The CDR3: CASSSGQGSNEQFF. As DNA, the CDR3 is TGTGCCAGCAGTTCCGGACAGGGGTCCAATGAGCAGTTCTTC.

V is TRBV18 and J is TRBJ2-3; 10 nucleotides match TRBD2. Germline assignment: CDR1 KGHSH and CDR2 LQKENI. The CDR3 runs to 16 residues. Germline trimming cut 1 base from V and 5 bases from J; bases unmatched to any gene: 6. The CDR3 DNA is TGTGCCAGCTCACCACTAGCGGGGGGCCCGGAAGATACGCAGTATTTT. As protein: CASSPLAGGPEDTQYF.

The V call is TRBV18, the J call TRBJ1-2; possibly TRBD1 for D (5 bases). The V end was cut by 2 bases, the J end by 6 bases, with 13 bases between. CDR1 and CDR2 (germline): KGHSH, LQKENI. The CDR3 extends over 14 amino acids. This CDR3 is CASSPRAGLDGYTF. CDR3 DNA sequence: TGTGCCAGCTCACCAAGAGCAGGGCTTGATGGCTACACCTTC.

This chain links TRBV6-2 or TRBV6-3 with TRBJ2-7; TRBD1 might be the D (6 bases). The ends were cut back, 2 bases at V and 3 bases at J, with 14 bases in the middle. The CDR3 runs to 15 residues. Germline V lookup: CDR1 MNHEY, CDR2 SVGEGT. CDR3 sequence reads: CASSYTDSAGYEQYF. The CDR3 DNA reads TGTGCCAGCAGTTACACGGACAGCGCCGGCTACGAGCAGTACTTC.

This clone showed up just once. This chain links TRBV6-1 with TRBJ2-1; possible D gene TRBD2, 7 bases. The CDR3 sequence is 16 residues long. Germline V gene data show CDR1 as MNHNS and CDR2 as SASEGT. Trimming left V 4 bases short and J 8 bases short, with 21 bases between. As DNA, the CDR3 is TGTGCCAGCAGTGCGGATAGGGGGGGGAGGAGGGATGAGCAGTTCTTC. Amino acid sequence: CASSADRGGRRDEQFF.

J is TRBJ2-7 and V is TRBV5-1, with D tentatively TRBD1 (6 bases). Trimming removed 6 bases from V and 0 bases from J, with 10 bases in between. This CDR3 comprises 13 residues. Germline CDR1 is SGHRS and CDR2 is YFSETQ. The CDR3 coding sequence is TGCGCCAGCAACGGACAGAACTCCTACGAGCAGTACTTC. It translates to CASNGQNSYEQYF.

This chain joins TRBV4-2 and TRBJ1-2, with D perhaps matching TRBD1 (5 bases). This CDR3 comprises 15 residues. V was trimmed by 0 bases and J by 7 bases, leaving 15 bases between them. The germline V gene encodes CDR1 LGHNA and CDR2 YNFKEQ. CDR3 sequence: CASSQEGPGVAGYTF. CDR3 coding DNA: TGTGCCAGCAGCCAAGAGGGGCCCGGAGTAGCTGGCTACACCTTC.

This clone was found once. J is TRBJ2-7 and V is TRBV6-5; 8 nucleotides match TRBD2. Germline assignment: CDR1 MNHEY and CDR2 SVGAGI. The CDR3 has 14 residues. Germline trimming cut 2 bases from V and 0 bases from J; bases unmatched to any gene: 0. The DNA of the CDR3 is TGTGCCAGCAGTTACACTAGCGGCTCCTACGAGCAGTACTTC. It specifies CASSYTSGSYEQYF.

The V and J genes are TRBV6-5 and TRBJ1-2, with TRBD1 as a possible D gene (5 bases). The CDR3 has 13 amino acids. Germline CDR1 MNHEY, CDR2 SVGAGI. V was shortened by 7 bases and J by 5 bases, with 14 bases between the two germline ends. The CDR3 region has the DNA TGTGCCAGCACCCCCACAGGCGATTATGGCTACACCTTC. Translation: CASTPTGDYGYTF.

CDR3 sequence: CASSGGTSGRGKQFF. The CDR3 DNA reads as TGTGCCAGCAGCGGGGGGACTAGCGGGAGGGGTAAGCAGTTCTTC. The genes are TRBV7-2 and TRBJ2-1, with 16 bases lining up with TRBD2. The germline gives CDR1 SGHTA, CDR2 FQGNSA. V lost 5 bases, J lost 11 bases, and 6 bases stayed unmatched. This CDR3 contains 15 residues.

The chain employs TRBV5-5 and TRBJ1-2; TRBD1 matches at 9 bases. CDR1 is SGHKS, CDR2 YYEKEE, per germline (reference sequence). The CDR3 is made up of 15 amino acids. J lost 0 bases, V lost 6 bases, and 6 bases had no gene match. In DNA, the CDR3 is TGTGCCAGCAACGGCGACAGGGGGGCTAACTATGGCTACACCTTC. Amino acid sequence: CASNGDRGANYGYTF.

V gene TRBV7-2 combines with J gene TRBJ1-5; D gene ambiguous. The V gene's germline CDR1 is SGHTA and CDR2 FQGNSA. Trimming took 5 bases from V and 5 from J, leaving 10 bases between them. The CDR3 length is 13 residues. CDR3 in amino acids: CASSLPGDQPQHF. The CDR3 coding sequence is TGTGCCAGCAGCCTCCCGGGTGATCAGCCCCAGCATTTT.

The sample holds a few counts of this clone. This rearrangement joins TRBV5-1 to TRBJ1-5; 8 nucleotides align to TRBD1. This CDR3 is 18 amino acids long. V gave up 1 base and J gave up 2 bases; unmatched junction bases: 11. Germline V gene data show CDR1 as SGHRS and CDR2 as YFSETQ. The CDR3 nucleotides read TGCGCCAGCAGCTTGCTCCCAGGGGGCGCGGTAGGCAATCAGCCCCAGCATTTT. Amino acid sequence: CASSLLPGGAVGNQPQHF. Full variable domain (outside the CDR3, taken from reference TRBV5-1 and TRBJ1-5): KAGVTQTPRYLIKTRGQQVTLSCSPISGHRSVSWYQQTPGQGLQFLFEYFSETQRNKGNFPGRFSGRQFSNSRSEMNVSTLELGDSALYLCASSLLPGGAVGNQPQHFGDGTRLSIL.

The genes are TRBV7-6 and TRBJ2-3; TRBD1 is a possible D gene (6 bases). This CDR3 region has 15 residues. The V end lost 1 base, the J end lost 4 bases, and 12 bases lay between the germline ends. Germline values: CDR1 SGHVS, CDR2 FNYEAQ. The CDR3 spells CASSLGTGYSDTQYF. The CDR3 region has the DNA TGTGCCAGCAGCTTAGGTACAGGGTATTCAGATACGCAGTATTTT. Full variable domain (rest looked up from reference TRBV7-6 and TRBJ2-3): GAGVSQSPRYKVTKRGQDVALRCDPISGHVSLYWYRQALGQGPEFLTYFNYEAQQDKSGLPNDRFSAERPEGSISTLTIQRTEQRDSAMYRCASSLGTGYSDTQYFGPGTRLTVL.

The chain recombines TRBV30 with TRBJ2-2, with D unresolved. The CDR3 sequence is 14 residues long. Germline V gene data show CDR1 as GTSNPN and CDR2 as SVGIG (reference sequence). Trimming left V 3 bases short and J 5 bases short, with 13 bases between. This chain's CDR3 is CAWREMRETGELFF. DNA for the CDR3: TGTGCCTGGAGGGAGATGAGAGAGACCGGGGAGCTGTTTTTT.

The table lists this clone with a count of one. V gene TRBV29-1 combines with J gene TRBJ2-5; TRBD1 might be the D (6 bases). Germline CDR1 is SQVTM and CDR2 is ANQGSEA. This CDR3 region has 13 residues. V dropped 3 bases and J dropped 2 bases, with 10 bases sitting between them. This CDR3 reads CSVDTGSQETQYF. The CDR3 DNA follows: TGCAGCGTTGATACAGGGTCTCAAGAGACCCAGTACTTC.

The chain carries TRBV7-2 and TRBJ2-7, with 9 bases identical to TRBD2. Trimming at V came to 5 bases and at J to 7 bases, leaving 6 bases not matched to a gene. Germline V CDR1 and CDR2: SGHTA, FQGNSA. CDR3 size: 13 residues. CDR3 in DNA: TGTGCCAGCAGCGCTCCTAGCGGGGTTGAGCAGTACTTC. Translation: CASSAPSGVEQYF.

This chain joins TRBV7-6 and TRBJ2-3; D is uncertain. The V gene lost 3 bases and the J gene lost 6 bases, with 10 bases spanning the gap. The CDR3 spans 13 residues. In germline, CDR1 is SGHVS, CDR2 FNYEAQ. CDR3 sequence: CASSLSSADTQYF. CDR3 DNA sequence: TGTGCCAGCAGCTTGTCCTCCGCGGATACGCAGTATTTT.